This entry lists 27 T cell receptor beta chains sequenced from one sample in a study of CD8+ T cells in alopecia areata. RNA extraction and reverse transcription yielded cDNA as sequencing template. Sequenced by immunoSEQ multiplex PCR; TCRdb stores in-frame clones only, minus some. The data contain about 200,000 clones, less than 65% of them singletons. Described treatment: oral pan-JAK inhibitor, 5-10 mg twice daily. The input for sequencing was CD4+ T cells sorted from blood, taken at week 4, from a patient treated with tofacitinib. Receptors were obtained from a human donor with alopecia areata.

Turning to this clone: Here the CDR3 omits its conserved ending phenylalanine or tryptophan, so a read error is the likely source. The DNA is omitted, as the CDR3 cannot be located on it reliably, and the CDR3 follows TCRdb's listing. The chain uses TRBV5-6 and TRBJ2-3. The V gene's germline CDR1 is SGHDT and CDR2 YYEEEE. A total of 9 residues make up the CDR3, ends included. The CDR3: CASSLELAY.

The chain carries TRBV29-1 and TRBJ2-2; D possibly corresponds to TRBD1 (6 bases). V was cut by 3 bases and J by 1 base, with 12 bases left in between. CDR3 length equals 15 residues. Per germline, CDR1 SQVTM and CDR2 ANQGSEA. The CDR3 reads CSVEGGQLNTGELFF. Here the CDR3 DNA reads TGCAGCGTTGAGGGCGGACAGCTGAACACCGGGGAGCTGTTTTTT.

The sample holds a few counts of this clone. The CDR3 loop reads CAWSTTEVQPQHF. CDR3 bases: TGTGCCTGGAGTACGACAGAGGTCCAGCCCCAGCATTTT. This rearrangement joins TRBV30 to TRBJ1-5; D might be TRBD1 (5 bases). The CDR3 consists of 13 residues. The ends were cut back, 2 bases at V and 7 bases at J, with 12 bases in the middle. Germline CDR1 is GTSNPN and CDR2 is SVGIG (reference sequence). Full variable domain (outside the CDR3, taken from reference TRBV30 and TRBJ1-5): SQTIHQWPATLVQPVGSPLSLECTVEGTSNPNLYWYRQAAGRGLQLLFYSVGIGQISSEVPQNLSASRPQDRQFILSSKKLLLSDSGFYLCAWSTTEVQPQHFGDGTRLSIL.

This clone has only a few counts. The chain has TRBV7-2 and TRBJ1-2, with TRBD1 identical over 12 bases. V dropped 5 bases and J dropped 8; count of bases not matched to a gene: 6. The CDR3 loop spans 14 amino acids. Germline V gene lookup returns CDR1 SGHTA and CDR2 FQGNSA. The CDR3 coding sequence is TGTGCCAGCAGCGCGGGACAGGGGGCAGGCGGCTACACCTTC. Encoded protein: CASSAGQGAGGYTF.

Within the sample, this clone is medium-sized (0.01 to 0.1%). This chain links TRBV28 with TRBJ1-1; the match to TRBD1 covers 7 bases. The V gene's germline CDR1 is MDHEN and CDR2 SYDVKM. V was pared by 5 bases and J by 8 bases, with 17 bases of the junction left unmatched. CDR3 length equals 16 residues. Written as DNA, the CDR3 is TGTGCCAGCAGTCCTCTGACTGGGACAGTCGGGGGAGAAGCTTTCTTT. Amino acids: CASSPLTGTVGGEAFF.

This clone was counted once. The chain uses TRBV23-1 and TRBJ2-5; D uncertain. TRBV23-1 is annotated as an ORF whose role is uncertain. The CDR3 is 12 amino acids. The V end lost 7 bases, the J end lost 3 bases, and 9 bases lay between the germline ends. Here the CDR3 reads CASNEREETQYF. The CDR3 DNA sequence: TGCGCCAGCAACGAGAGAGAAGAGACCCAGTACTTC.

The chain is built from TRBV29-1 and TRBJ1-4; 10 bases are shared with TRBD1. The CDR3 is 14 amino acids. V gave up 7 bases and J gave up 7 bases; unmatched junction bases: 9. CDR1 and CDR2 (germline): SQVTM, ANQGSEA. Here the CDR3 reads CSATRTGGREKLFF. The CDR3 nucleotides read TGCAGCGCGACCCGGACAGGGGGTCGTGAAAAACTGTTTTTT.

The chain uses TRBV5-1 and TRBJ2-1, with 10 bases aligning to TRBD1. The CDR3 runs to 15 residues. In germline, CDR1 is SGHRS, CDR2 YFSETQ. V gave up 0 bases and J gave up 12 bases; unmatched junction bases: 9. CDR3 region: CASSLVRQGAFRQFF. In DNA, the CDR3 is TGCGCCAGCAGCTTGGTGCGACAGGGGGCTTTTCGGCAGTTCTTC.

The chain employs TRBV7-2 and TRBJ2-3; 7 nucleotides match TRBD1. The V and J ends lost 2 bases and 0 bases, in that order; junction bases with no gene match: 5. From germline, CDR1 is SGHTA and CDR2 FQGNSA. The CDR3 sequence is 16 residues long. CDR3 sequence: CASSLNRGVSTDTQYF. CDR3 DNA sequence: TGTGCCAGCAGCTTAAACAGGGGCGTAAGCACAGATACGCAGTATTTT.

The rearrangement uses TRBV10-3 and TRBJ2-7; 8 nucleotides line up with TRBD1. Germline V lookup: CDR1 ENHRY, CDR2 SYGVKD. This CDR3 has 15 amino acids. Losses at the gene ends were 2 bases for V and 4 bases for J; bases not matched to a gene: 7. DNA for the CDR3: TGTGCCATCAGTGAGACATATGGACAGGGTTACGAGCAGTACTTC. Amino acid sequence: CAISETYGQGYEQYF.

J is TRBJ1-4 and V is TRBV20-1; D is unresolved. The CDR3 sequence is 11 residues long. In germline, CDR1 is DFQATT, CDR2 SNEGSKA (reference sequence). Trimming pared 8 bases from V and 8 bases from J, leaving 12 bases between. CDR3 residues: CSWRVGEKLFF. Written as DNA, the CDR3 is TGCAGTTGGAGGGTTGGCGAAAAACTGTTTTTT.

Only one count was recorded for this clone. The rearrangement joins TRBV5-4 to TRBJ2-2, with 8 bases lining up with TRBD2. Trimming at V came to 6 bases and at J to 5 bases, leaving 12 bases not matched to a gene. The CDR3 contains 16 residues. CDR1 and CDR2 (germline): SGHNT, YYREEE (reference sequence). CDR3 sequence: CASTTSGSGVTGELFF. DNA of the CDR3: TGTGCCAGCACCACCTCGGGTAGCGGGGTTACCGGGGAGCTGTTTTTT.

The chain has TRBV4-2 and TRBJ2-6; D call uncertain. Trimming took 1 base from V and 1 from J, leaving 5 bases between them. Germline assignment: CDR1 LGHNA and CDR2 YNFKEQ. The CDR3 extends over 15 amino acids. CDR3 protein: CASSQAPSGANVLTF. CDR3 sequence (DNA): TGTGCCAGCAGCCAAGCCCCATCTGGGGCCAACGTCCTGACTTTC.

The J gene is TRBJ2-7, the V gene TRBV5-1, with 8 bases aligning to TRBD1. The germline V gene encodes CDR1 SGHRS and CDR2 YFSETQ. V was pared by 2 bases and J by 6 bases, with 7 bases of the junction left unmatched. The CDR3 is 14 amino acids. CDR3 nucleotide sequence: TGCGCCAGCAGCTTAGGACAGGGACAACGCGAGCAGTACTTC. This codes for CASSLGQGQREQYF.

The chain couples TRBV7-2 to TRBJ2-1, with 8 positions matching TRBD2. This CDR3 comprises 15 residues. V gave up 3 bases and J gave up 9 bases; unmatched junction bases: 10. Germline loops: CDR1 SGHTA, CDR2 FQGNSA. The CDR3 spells CASSLASGGPGEQFF. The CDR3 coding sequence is TGTGCCAGCAGCTTGGCGTCGGGGGGGCCAGGTGAGCAGTTCTTC.

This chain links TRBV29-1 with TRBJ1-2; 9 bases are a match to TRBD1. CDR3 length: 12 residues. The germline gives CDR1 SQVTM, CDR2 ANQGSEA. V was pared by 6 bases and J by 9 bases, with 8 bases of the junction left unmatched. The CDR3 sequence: CSVAPGQGSYTF. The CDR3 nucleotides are TGCAGCGTCGCGCCGGGACAGGGTAGCTACACCTTC.

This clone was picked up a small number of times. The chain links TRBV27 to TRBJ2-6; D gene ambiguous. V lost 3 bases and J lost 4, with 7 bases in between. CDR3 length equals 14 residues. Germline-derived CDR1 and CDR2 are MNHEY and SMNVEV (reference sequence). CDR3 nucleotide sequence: TGTGCCAGCAGTTTGTGGGCCGGGGCCAACGTCCTGACTTTC. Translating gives CASSLWAGANVLTF.

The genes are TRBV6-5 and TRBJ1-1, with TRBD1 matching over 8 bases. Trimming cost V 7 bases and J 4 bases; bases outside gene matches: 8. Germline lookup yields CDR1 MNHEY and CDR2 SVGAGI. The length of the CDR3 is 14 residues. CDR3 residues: CASNFDTGGTEAFF. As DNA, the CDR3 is TGTGCCAGCAATTTTGATACAGGGGGCACTGAAGCTTTCTTT.

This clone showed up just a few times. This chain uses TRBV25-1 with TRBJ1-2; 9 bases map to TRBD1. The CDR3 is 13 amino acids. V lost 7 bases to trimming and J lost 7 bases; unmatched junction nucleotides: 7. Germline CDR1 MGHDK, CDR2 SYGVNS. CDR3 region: CASKGTGFGGYTF. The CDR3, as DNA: TGTGCCAGCAAGGGGACAGGGTTTGGTGGCTACACCTTC.

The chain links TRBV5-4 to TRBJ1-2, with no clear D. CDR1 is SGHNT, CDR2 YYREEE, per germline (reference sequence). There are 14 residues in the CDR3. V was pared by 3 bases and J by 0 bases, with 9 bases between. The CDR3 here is CASSSAGTNYGYTF. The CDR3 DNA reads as TGTGCCAGCAGCTCCGCGGGCACTAACTATGGCTACACCTTC.

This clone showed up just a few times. CDR3 region: CASSVGPSSHEQFF. CDR3 DNA: TGTGCCAGCAGCGTAGGCCCCTCCTCGCATGAGCAGTTCTTC. The chain has TRBV9 and TRBJ2-1; D not resolved. The CDR3 is 14 amino acids. Germline CDR1 SGDLS, CDR2 YYNGEE. Trimming shortened V by 0 bases and J by 8 bases, and 12 bases separated the two germline ends.

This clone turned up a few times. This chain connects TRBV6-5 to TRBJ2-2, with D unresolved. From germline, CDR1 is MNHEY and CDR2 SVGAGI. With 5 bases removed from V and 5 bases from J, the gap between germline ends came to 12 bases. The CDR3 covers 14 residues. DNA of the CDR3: TGTGCCAGCAGTCCGGCTACAAAGACCGGGGAGCTGTTTTTT. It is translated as CASSPATKTGELFF.

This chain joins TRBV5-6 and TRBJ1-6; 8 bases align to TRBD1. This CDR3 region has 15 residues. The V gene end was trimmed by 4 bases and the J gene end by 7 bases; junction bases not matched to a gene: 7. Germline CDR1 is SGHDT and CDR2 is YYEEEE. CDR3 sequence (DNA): TGTGCCAGCAGCATTACAGGGGGTTCCAATTCACCCCTCCACTTT. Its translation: CASSITGGSNSPLHF. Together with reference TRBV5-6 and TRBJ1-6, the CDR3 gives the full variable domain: DAGVTQSPTHLIKTRGQQVTLRCSPKSGHDTVSWYQQALGQGPQFIFQYYEEEERQRGNFPDRFSGHQFPNYSSELNVNALLLGDSALYLCASSITGGSNSPLHFGNGTRLTVT.

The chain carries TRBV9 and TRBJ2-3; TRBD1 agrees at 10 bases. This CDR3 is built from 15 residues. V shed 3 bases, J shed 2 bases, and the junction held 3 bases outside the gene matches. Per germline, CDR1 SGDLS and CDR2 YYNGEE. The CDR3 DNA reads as TGTGCCAGCAGCGAGGACAGGGGGTACACAGATACGCAGTATTTT. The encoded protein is CASSEDRGYTDTQYF.

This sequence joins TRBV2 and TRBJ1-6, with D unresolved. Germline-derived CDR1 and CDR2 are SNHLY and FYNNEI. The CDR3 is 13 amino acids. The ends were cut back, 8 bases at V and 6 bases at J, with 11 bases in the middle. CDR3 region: CASREQFNSPLHF. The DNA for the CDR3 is TGTGCCAGCCGGGAACAGTTTAATTCACCCCTCCACTTT.

As DNA, the CDR3 is TGTGCCACCAGTCAAGACATCATCCAAGAGACCCAGTACTTC. It specifies CATSQDIIQETQYF. The rearrangement joins TRBV15 to TRBJ2-5; no firm D call. The CDR3 contains 14 residues. CDR1 is LNHNV and CDR2 is YYDKDF in the germline V gene (reference sequence). Trimming left V 6 bases short and J 1 base short, with 12 bases between.

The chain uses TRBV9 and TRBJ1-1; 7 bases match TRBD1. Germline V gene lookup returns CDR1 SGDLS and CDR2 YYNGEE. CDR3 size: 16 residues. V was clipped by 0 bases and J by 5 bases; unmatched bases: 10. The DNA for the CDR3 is TGTGCCAGCAGCGTAGACCCGACAGGGCAGGGAACTGAAGCTTTCTTT. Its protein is CASSVDPTGQGTEAFF.